The 27 T cell receptor beta chains presented below share a single source sample, sequenced in a study of shared clonotypes between healthy human individuals. The table came from immunoSEQ multiplex PCR; TCRdb's copy has only in-frame clones and leaves some out. This sample has more than 2 million clones, with approximately 95% found just once. Sequenced input: naive CD4+ T cells sorted from blood. Subset reported: CD45RA+ positively selected. The receptors were sampled from a man between 18 and 35 years old in good health.

The genes are TRBV7-2 and TRBJ2-3; D remains ambiguous. V was trimmed by 4 bases and J by 5 bases, leaving 13 bases between them. There are 14 residues in the CDR3. From germline, CDR1 is SGHTA and CDR2 FQGNSA. The CDR3 loop is CASSYRPGGDTQYF. The CDR3 nucleotides read TGTGCCAGCAGCTATCGACCCGGCGGAGATACGCAGTATTTT.

This chain uses TRBV6-5 with TRBJ2-7; 7 bases are a match to TRBD1. This CDR3 is built from 15 residues. CDR1 is MNHEY, CDR2 SVGAGI, per germline. The ends lost 5 bases at V and 3 bases at J; junction bases unmatched: 10. This CDR3 is CASSPWDSIIYEQYF. Written as DNA, the CDR3 is TGTGCCAGCAGTCCCTGGGACAGTATTATCTACGAGCAGTACTTC.

The chain couples TRBV21-1 to TRBJ1-6; the D call TRBD1 from the table was never checked on the DNA. TRBV21-1 is marked as a pseudogene. This CDR3 is built from 15 residues. The CDR3, as DNA: TGTGCCAGCAGCAAAAGACAGGGGTATAATTCACCCCTCCACTTT. Protein product: CASSKRQGYNSPLHF.

The chain joins TRBV28 to TRBJ1-5; TRBD1 might be the D (5 bases). This CDR3 is built from 15 residues. CDR1 is MDHEN and CDR2 is SYDVKM in the germline V gene. The V gene lost 4 bases and the J gene lost 2 bases, with 12 bases spanning the gap. CDR3 sequence (DNA): TGTGCCAGCAGTTCCGGGACGTCTGGCAATCAGCCCCAGCATTTT. Its translation: CASSSGTSGNQPQHF. The full variable domain, completed using reference TRBV28 and TRBJ1-5, is DVKVTQSSRYLVKRTGEKVFLECVQDMDHENMFWYRQDPGLGLRLIYFSYDVKMKEKGDIPEGYSVSREKKERFSLILESASTNQTSMYLCASSSGTSGNQPQHFGDGTRLSIL.

The chain joins TRBV6-5 to TRBJ1-4; 8 bases are shared with TRBD1. The CDR3 loop spans 15 amino acids. V shed 5 bases and J 2 bases; nucleotides not matched to a gene: 4. Germline CDR1 and CDR2: MNHEY and SVGAGI. CDR3 amino acids: CASSPQGATNEKLFF. CDR3 coding DNA: TGTGCCAGCAGTCCGCAGGGGGCTACTAATGAAAAACTGTTTTTT.

The chain uses TRBV5-1 and TRBJ1-1, with 10 bases that match TRBD1. Germline trimming cut 4 bases from V and 4 bases from J; bases unmatched to any gene: 7. The CDR3 consists of 15 residues. Per germline, CDR1 SGHRS and CDR2 YFSETQ. The CDR3 DNA sequence: TGCGCCAGCAGCCCAGGGACAGGGGATTTCACTGAAGCTTTCTTT. This codes for CASSPGTGDFTEAFF. Together with reference TRBV5-1 and TRBJ1-1, the CDR3 gives the full variable domain: KAGVTQTPRYLIKTRGQQVTLSCSPISGHRSVSWYQQTPGQGLQFLFEYFSETQRNKGNFPGRFSGRQFSNSRSEMNVSTLELGDSALYLCASSPGTGDFTEAFFGQGTRLTVV.

The rearrangement joins TRBV6-1 to TRBJ1-2; the D gene is possibly TRBD1 (6 bases). Between the trimmed V and J ends, which lost 2 bases and 13 bases, there was a span of 20 bases. This CDR3 comprises 14 residues. Germline V lookup: CDR1 MNHNS, CDR2 SASEGT. Written as DNA, the CDR3 is TGTGCCAGCAGTGAAACAGACTCAGGAGGGGGGACCACCTTC. It specifies CASSETDSGGGTTF.

J is TRBJ2-1 and V is TRBV5-6; D perhaps matches TRBD2 (6 bases). V shed 0 bases and J shed 6 bases, with 16 bases lying between them. Germline V gene sequence: CDR1 SGHDT, CDR2 YYEEEE. The CDR3 is 16 residues long. The CDR3 sequence: CASSLESGQGGNEQFF. Written as DNA, the CDR3 is TGTGCCAGCAGCTTGGAATCGGGTCAGGGAGGCAATGAGCAGTTCTTC.

The J gene is TRBJ1-1, the V gene TRBV19, with a possible D match to TRBD1 (5 bases). The CDR3 spans 14 residues. CDR1 LNHDA and CDR2 SQIVND come from the germline V gene (reference sequence). V was clipped by 5 bases and J by 1 base, with 11 bases between them. DNA for the CDR3: TGTGCCAGTAGTCCCGGGACGGAGAACACTGAAGCTTTCTTT. Amino acids: CASSPGTENTEAFF.

This chain uses TRBV5-6 with TRBJ2-7; TRBD1 matches 7 bases. This CDR3 comprises 13 residues. Looked up from germline, CDR1 is SGHDT and CDR2 is YYEEEE. J lost 4 bases, V lost 2 bases, and 3 bases had no gene match. The CDR3, as DNA: TGTGCCAGCAGCTTCTCGACAGGGTACGAGCAGTACTTC. Protein: CASSFSTGYEQYF.

Only one count was recorded for this clone. This sequence joins TRBV7-7 and TRBJ2-2; unclear D gene. The germline V gene has CDR1 SSHAT and CDR2 FNYEAQ (reference sequence). The CDR3 is 12 amino acids. Here the CDR3 reads CVLVANTGELFF. The CDR3 DNA reads TGTGTATTGGTCGCGAACACCGGGGAGCTGTTTTTT.

Concerning this clone: This same CDR3 is encoded by further DNA sequences in the sample. DNA of the CDR3: TGTGCCAGCAGTTATCGGGACAGGGGTTACGAGCAGTACTTC. It translates to CASSYRDRGYEQYF. The chain has TRBV6-5 and TRBJ2-7, with 10 bases fitting TRBD1. V was clipped by 3 bases and J by 4 bases; unmatched bases: 3. The CDR3 covers 14 residues. The germline V gene has CDR1 MNHEY and CDR2 SVGAGI.

J is TRBJ2-7 and V is TRBV6-1; maybe TRBD1 (6 bases). From germline, CDR1 is MNHNS and CDR2 SASEGT. The CDR3 has 14 amino acids. Trimming left V 7 bases short and J 5 bases short, with 18 bases between. DNA for the CDR3: TGTGCCAGCAACAGGGATATCTATCGCGACGAGCAGTACTTC. Translating it yields CASNRDIYRDEQYF.

The gene calls are TRBV18 and TRBJ1-5, with a weak D call TRBD1 (5 bases). Germline V lookup: CDR1 KGHSH, CDR2 LQKENI. This CDR3 has 14 residues. Between the trimmed V and J ends, which lost 5 bases and 2 bases, there was a span of 10 bases. For the CDR3, the DNA is TGTGCCAGCTCATCCATGGGGGGCAATCAGCCCCAGCATTTT. Encoded protein: CASSSMGGNQPQHF.

About this clone itself: The same CDR3 is also encoded by other DNA sequences in this sample. V gene TRBV2 combines with J gene TRBJ1-2; no definite D call. CDR3 length: 11 residues. Trimming stripped 6 bases from V and 4 bases from J, with 6 bases between. CDR1 and CDR2 (germline): SNHLY, FYNNEI. CDR3 loop: CASSSSYGYTF. In nucleotides, the CDR3 is TGTGCCAGCAGCTCCAGCTATGGCTACACCTTC.

In its sample, this clone was seen many times. Other DNA sequences of this sample code for an identical CDR3. The chain recombines TRBV10-1 with TRBJ1-5; D call uncertain. Trimming removed 2 bases at V and 6 bases at J, with 8 bases between. The germline CDR1 and CDR2 sequences are WNHNN and SYGVQD (reference sequence). The CDR3 spans 13 residues. The CDR3 nucleotides are TGCGCCAGCAGTGAGCAGGTGGGTCAGCCCCAGCATTTT. It yields the protein CASSEQVGQPQHF.

A single count supports this clone. V gene TRBV15 combines with J gene TRBJ1-5, with 7 positions matching TRBD1. The CDR3 spans 17 residues. Germline CDR1 reads LNHNV; CDR2 reads YYDKDF (reference sequence). V was clipped by 0 bases and J by 2 bases; unmatched bases: 7. CDR3 sequence: CATSRDQGDRGNQPQHF. CDR3 coding DNA: TGTGCCACCAGCAGAGATCAGGGTGACAGGGGCAATCAGCCCCAGCATTTT.

Points on this clone: This same CDR3 is encoded by further DNA sequences in the sample. CDR3 sequence (DNA): TGTGCCAGCAGCTTAGGAGGGACTAACTACGAGCAGTACTTC. Protein: CASSLGGTNYEQYF. This rearrangement joins TRBV7-2 to TRBJ2-7, with 7 bases matching TRBD2. Germline V lookup: CDR1 SGHTA, CDR2 FQGNSA. Trimming at V came to 1 base and at J to 3 bases, leaving 3 bases not matched to a gene. This CDR3 contains 14 residues.

The chain joins TRBV18 to TRBJ1-5; 7 bases agree with TRBD1. J was trimmed by 5 bases and V by 5 bases; bases with no gene match: 9. Germline values: CDR1 KGHSH, CDR2 LQKENI. The CDR3 contains 15 residues. CDR3 sequence: CASSNRQGGDQPQHF. The CDR3 coding sequence is TGTGCCAGCTCAAACAGACAGGGAGGGGATCAGCCCCAGCATTTT.

As concerns this clone: At the DNA level, this CDR3 is encoded by other sequences in the same sample as well. The CDR3 nucleotides are TGCGCCAGCAGCCAAGGTCAGGGGGGTTACAATGAGCAGTTCTTC. It encodes CASSQGQGGYNEQFF. The chain employs TRBV4-3 and TRBJ2-1; D is possibly TRBD1 (7 bases). CDR1 and CDR2 from the germline V gene are LGHNA and YSLEER. Trimming shortened V by 1 base and J by 4 bases, and 11 bases separated the two germline ends. This CDR3 contains 15 residues.

This sequence joins TRBV5-4 and TRBJ2-2; 9 nucleotides agree with TRBD1. CDR1 and CDR2 (germline): SGHNT, YYREEE (reference sequence). The J segment lost 4 bases and the V segment lost 5 bases, leaving 3 bases of the junction unmatched. This CDR3 is 14 amino acids long. The CDR3 loop is CASSLQGATGELFF. The CDR3 region has the DNA TGTGCCAGCAGTTTACAGGGGGCCACCGGGGAGCTGTTTTTT.

A word on this clone: Other DNA sequences within the sample encode an identical CDR3. The chain joins TRBV28 to TRBJ1-2; D uncertain. This CDR3 contains 13 residues. Germline V gene data show CDR1 as MDHEN and CDR2 as SYDVKM. The ends were cut back, 2 bases at V and 5 bases at J, with 9 bases in the middle. CDR3 in amino acids: CASSLGTAYGYTF. As DNA, the CDR3 is TGTGCCAGCAGTTTAGGTACAGCTTATGGCTACACCTTC.

Only a few counts were recorded for this clone. Other DNA sequences in the sample encode the same CDR3. The chain carries TRBV5-1 and TRBJ1-6; 10 bases match TRBD1. The CDR3 covers 15 residues. Germline assignment: CDR1 SGHRS and CDR2 YFSETQ. The V and J ends lost 4 bases and 7 bases, in that order; junction bases with no gene match: 5. DNA for the CDR3: TGCGCCAGCAGCCTAGGGACAGGGGTCAATTCACCCCTCCACTTT. Its protein product is CASSLGTGVNSPLHF.

V gene TRBV28 combines with J gene TRBJ1-1, with TRBD1 identical over 10 bases. The CDR3 loop spans 14 amino acids. The trim removed 4 bases at V and 6 bases at J, leaving 5 bases unmatched. Germline assignment: CDR1 MDHEN and CDR2 SYDVKM. This CDR3 reads CASSSFDRGPEAFF. For the CDR3, the DNA is TGTGCCAGCAGTTCATTCGACAGGGGGCCTGAAGCTTTCTTT.

V gene TRBV7-3 combines with J gene TRBJ2-3; tentatively, D is TRBD2 (6 bases). This CDR3 has 17 residues. V lost 5 bases to trimming and J lost 1 base, with 19 bases between them. Germline-derived CDR1 and CDR2 are SGHTA and FQGTGA. This CDR3 is CASSPQGTLGGTDTQYF. The CDR3 region has the DNA TGTGCCAGCAGCCCCCAAGGGACTCTGGGGGGCACAGATACGCAGTATTTT.

In regard to this clone: At the DNA level, this CDR3 is encoded by other sequences in the same sample as well. The chain is built from TRBV2 and TRBJ2-7; D is undetermined. The length of the CDR3 is 11 residues. Germline CDR1 and CDR2: SNHLY and FYNNEI. With 2 bases removed from V and 7 bases from J, the gap between germline ends came to 6 bases. The CDR3 coding sequence is TGTGCCAGCAGTGAATACGGGGAGCAGTACTTC. This sequence encodes CASSEYGEQYF.

Here the CDR3 reads CAWSVPPSRGIYSNQPQHF. The CDR3 DNA sequence: TGTGCCTGGAGTGTACCCCCCAGCAGGGGAATCTATAGCAATCAGCCCCAGCATTTT. The chain recombines TRBV30 with TRBJ1-5, with a possible D match to TRBD1 (6 bases). The germline CDR1 and CDR2 sequences are GTSNPN and SVGIG (reference sequence). This CDR3 spans 19 amino acids. Trimming took 0 bases from V and 0 from J, leaving 21 bases between them. The full variable domain, its missing parts supplied by reference TRBV30 and TRBJ1-5, is SQTIHQWPATLVQPVGSPLSLECTVEGTSNPNLYWYRQAAGRGLQLLFYSVGIGQISSEVPQNLSASRPQDRQFILSSKKLLLSDSGFYLCAWSVPPSRGIYSNQPQHFGDGTRLSIL.